What follows is one TCR beta chain and its context. Under the authors' procedure: Estimation of nucleated cell counts was performed using reference gene primer amplification. TCRdb's table, derived via immunoSEQ multiplex PCR, lists solely in-frame clones and lacks some. V and J calls and clone size are as listed in that table; D and trimming were resolved from the DNA. In the table there are tens of thousands of clones, 65% to 85% of which are singletons. These data belong to a study of blood T cell repertoires in COVID-19. Whole-study context: The origin of the acute and convalescent COVID-19 samples was the United States, Italy and Spain.

The ends were cut back, 0 bases at V and 9 bases at J, with 9 bases in the middle. The germline V gene encodes CDR1 SGHAT and CDR2 FQNNGV. There are 14 residues in the CDR3. This sequence originates from a human donor in a cohort sampled during active COVID-19. V is TRBV11-2 and J is TRBJ1-6, with a possible D match to TRBD1 (5 bases). The specimen was peripheral blood. The CDR3 bases are TGTGCCAGCAGCTTAGACAGGGCCGGTTCACCCCTCCACTTT. This translates into CASSLDRAGSPLHF.